This T cell receptor (beta chain) was recovered during a study of control samples from healthy donors and cancer patients. This CDR3 is built from 16 residues. Trimming stripped 0 bases from V and 4 bases from J, with 14 bases between. Germline CDR1 is LNHDA and CDR2 is SQIVND (reference sequence). The repertoire was sequenced with immunoSEQ multiplex PCR; TCRdb's copy has only in-frame clones and lacks some. Among approximately 210,000 clones listed, roughly nine tenths were seen once. The source is a young man in good health. Sequencing input: blood. The chain recombines TRBV19 with TRBJ2-3; D possibly corresponds to TRBD1 (5 bases). For the CDR3, the DNA is TGTGCCAGTAGTATAGACGGACAACCAAAGGCAGATACGCAGTATTTT. As protein: CASSIDGQPKADTQYF.